This T cell receptor (beta chain) was obtained from a study of blood T cell repertoires in COVID-19. The germline CDR1 and CDR2 sequences are SGHTA and FQGNSA. The CDR3 is 13 residues long. Trimming took off 0 bases at V and 3 bases at J, with 5 bases between the two ends. As handled by the study authors: Estimates of nucleated cell counts were drawn from the amplification of reference gene primers. This table comes from immunoSEQ multiplex PCR, and its TCRdb copy is limited to in-frame clones, with some not included. The V and J calls and clone size are taken from that table; D and trimming were inferred from the DNA. In the table there are roughly 300,000 clones, around 86% of which are singletons.

Sequencing used PBMCs or T cells enriched from blood (not recorded which). The TCR originated in a woman aged 18 to 35 who had recovered from COVID-19. The J gene is TRBJ1-1, the V gene TRBV7-2; no firm D call. The CDR3 sequence is CASSLAGDTEAFF. In DNA form, the CDR3 reads TGTGCCAGCAGCTTAGCCGGGGACACTGAAGCTTTCTTT.